These 15 T cell receptor beta chains were sequenced from one sample in a study of T-cell memory formation after mild COVID-19. TCRdb re-called the 5' RACE reads with MiXCR, one entry per CDR3 protein. The data contain 57,000 or so distinct CDR3 sequences, roughly 9.9% of them seen just once; the ten biggest clones take up about 1.1%. Sequencing input: PBMCs or a T cell subset sorted from them (not recorded which). The receptors derive from a young man who had mild COVID-19 (a few samples of this study predate the infection). Cell type and time point are not known.

CDR3 coding DNA: TGCGCCAGCAGCTTTACAGGGGGCAATCAGCCCCAGCATTTT. Translated: CASSFTGGNQPQHF. This chain connects TRBV5-1 to TRBJ1-5; 7 nucleotides match TRBD1. This CDR3 is built from 14 residues. Trimming at V came to 2 bases and at J to 2 bases, leaving 1 base not matched to a gene. The V gene's germline CDR1 is SGHRS and CDR2 YFSETQ.

This clonotype was recorded a few times. The rearrangement links TRBV20-1 to TRBJ1-4; D gene unclear. There are 14 residues in the CDR3. V lost 0 bases to trimming and J lost 8 bases, with 13 bases between them. The germline V gene encodes CDR1 DFQATT and CDR2 SNEGSKA (reference sequence). CDR3 nucleotides: TGCAGTGCTAGAGATGACAAGCGGGGAGAAAAACTGTTTTTT. Translation gives CSARDDKRGEKLFF.

This clonotype was counted a few times. This chain joins TRBV6-1 and TRBJ2-5; the match to TRBD2 covers 10 bases. Per germline, CDR1 MNHNS and CDR2 SASEGT. After removal of 7 bases from V and 5 bases from J, the junction contained 13 bases not matched to a gene. This CDR3 region has 16 residues. This chain's CDR3 is CASTYMSGGAAETQYF. The DNA of the CDR3 is TGTGCCAGCACCTATATGAGCGGGGGGGCCGCGGAGACCCAGTACTTC.

This sequence joins TRBV6-2 or TRBV6-3 and TRBJ2-7; a possible D gene is TRBD2 (6 bases). Germline V gives CDR1 MNHEY, CDR2 SVGEGT. V lost 1 base to trimming and J lost 10 bases, with 8 bases between them. CDR3 length: 11 residues. CDR3 amino acids: CASSYLGTQYV. In DNA form, the CDR3 reads TGTGCCAGCAGTTACTTGGGGACTCAGTACGTC.

The sample holds many counts of this clonotype. V usage is TRBV29-1 and J usage is TRBJ2-5; D could derive from TRBD1 or TRBD2 (5 bases each). V was shortened by 7 bases and J by 4 bases, with 13 bases between the two germline ends. The CDR3 totals 12 residues. Germline loops: CDR1 SQVTM, CDR2 ANQGSEA. The CDR3 sequence: CSAAGTPETQYF. In DNA, the CDR3 is TGCAGCGCAGCCGGGACGCCAGAGACCCAGTACTTC.

The chain recombines TRBV5-4 with TRBJ2-2; no clear D. The CDR3 is 15 amino acids. V was trimmed by 4 bases and J by 1 base, leaving 11 bases between them. In germline, CDR1 is SGHNT, CDR2 YYREEE (reference sequence). CDR3 nucleotide sequence: TGTGCCAGCAGCATTGAGACTGGGAACACCGGGGAGCTGTTTTTT. As protein: CASSIETGNTGELFF.

V usage is TRBV11-2 and J usage is TRBJ1-5; TRBD1 is a possible D gene (5 bases). CDR3 length: 19 residues. V gave up 1 base and J gave up 2 bases, with 21 bases separating them. Germline-derived CDR1 and CDR2 are SGHAT and FQNNGV. Written as DNA, the CDR3 is TGTGCCAGCAGCTTAGGGGTGGGGGGTATAGTGGTCGGCAATCAGCCCCAGCATTTT. This gives the protein CASSLGVGGIVVGNQPQHF. Based on the CDR3 plus reference TRBV11-2 and TRBJ1-5, the full variable domain is EAGVAQSPRYKIIEKRQSVAFWCNPISGHATLYWYQQILGQGPKLLIQFQNNGVVDDSQLPKDRFSAERLKGVDSTLKIQPAKLEDSAVYLCASSLGVGGIVVGNQPQHFGDGTRLSIL.

The chain has TRBV18 and TRBJ2-5; D unresolved. V was trimmed by 0 bases and J by 5 bases, leaving 13 bases between them. Germline V gene data show CDR1 as KGHSH and CDR2 as LQKENI. The CDR3 totals 15 residues. This chain's CDR3 is CASSPPDTGGETQYF. The CDR3 DNA follows: TGTGCCAGCTCACCACCCGATACCGGTGGGGAGACCCAGTACTTC.

The sample holds a few counts of this clonotype. The chain has TRBV12-3 or TRBV12-4 and TRBJ1-5; no definite D call. The CDR3 runs to 13 residues. Trimming pared 4 bases from V and 1 base from J, leaving 5 bases between. In DNA, the CDR3 is TGTGCCAGCAGTTCAGACAGCAATCAGCCCCAGCATTTT. Amino acids: CASSSDSNQPQHF.

This chain uses TRBV12-3 or TRBV12-4 with TRBJ1-2; D might be TRBD1 (6 bases). Trimming cost V 8 bases and J 2 bases, with 15 bases left between them. The length of the CDR3 is 14 residues. The CDR3 is CASGQDRKNYGYTF. The CDR3 nucleotides are TGTGCCAGCGGGCAAGACAGGAAGAACTATGGCTACACCTTC.

This clonotype occurred a few times. The chain combines TRBV12-5 with TRBJ2-7; 7 positions agree with TRBD1. This CDR3 comprises 16 residues. V was pared by 0 bases and J by 3 bases, with 8 bases of the junction left unmatched. Germline CDR1 LGHNT, CDR2 FRNRAP. The CDR3 nucleotides are TGTGCTAGTGGTTTGGTGAGGGGGACAGTCCACTACGAGCAGTACTTC. This sequence encodes CASGLVRGTVHYEQYF.

This clonotype was observed many times. A read error may account for a junction end that differs from germline. The genes are TRBV12-3 or TRBV12-4 and TRBJ2-7; D might be TRBD2 (6 bases). The CDR3 length is 14 residues. The CDR3 here is CASSKGLLDYEPYF. In DNA, the CDR3 is TGTGCCAGCAGTAAGGGACTCCTAGACTACGAGCCGTACTTC.

This clonotype was seen only a few times. The chain couples TRBV7-2 to TRBJ2-5, with 9 bases lining up with TRBD1. V lost 5 bases and J lost 5; bases outside the gene matches: 9. Per the germline V gene, CDR1 is SGHTA and CDR2 is FQGNSA. The CDR3 spans 15 residues. CDR3 bases: TGTGCCAGCAGCCTGAGACAGGGGGAGATGGAGACCCAGTACTTC. Protein product: CASSLRQGEMETQYF.

This clonotype was seen at least ten times. The rearrangement uses TRBV5-5 and TRBJ2-6; D not resolved. Germline V CDR1 and CDR2: SGHKS, YYEKEE (reference sequence). The CDR3 runs 16 residues. V was trimmed by 0 bases and J by 2 bases, leaving 9 bases between them. CDR3 bases: TGTGCCAGCAGCTTGGAGGTCCTCGCTGGGGCCAACGTCCTGACTTTC. It encodes CASSLEVLAGANVLTF.

V usage is TRBV5-4 and J usage is TRBJ2-1; D gene ambiguous. The CDR3 sequence is 13 residues long. V lost 4 bases, J lost 8 bases, and 13 bases lay in between. Germline V gene data show CDR1 as SGHNT and CDR2 as YYREEE (reference sequence). The CDR3 sequence: CASSPRADYEQFF. DNA for the CDR3: TGTGCCAGCAGCCCCCGGGCCGACTATGAGCAGTTCTTC.